This T cell receptor beta chain was recovered during a study of blood T cells in healthy people across ages. The study, taken as a whole, reports: Expanded clonotype shifts may have been confounded, as the donors had an unknown CMV status.

CDR3 length: 15 amino acids. Germline CDR1 is SQVTM and CDR2 is ANQGSEA. V was clipped by 2 bases and J by 1 base, with 12 bases between them. Through a sample-barcoded 5' primer and a J-beta primer mix, a second PCR was run for roughly 7 to 12 cycles. Using its own MiXCR run on the 5' RACE reads, TCRdb lists one record per CDR3 protein. The sample consists of under 2 million distinct CDR3 sequences, 34% of them appearing once. Ten or more counts support this clonotype. Its antigen is not known. The specimen sequenced was blood. This TCR was recovered from a woman younger than 45 in good health. The chain is built from TRBV29-1 and TRBJ2-1, with D perhaps TRBD1 or TRBD2 (5 bases each). This chain's CDR3 is CSVERDRGSYNEQFF. CDR3 in DNA: TGCAGCGTTGAACGGGACCGAGGGTCCTACAATGAGCAGTTCTTC.